This T cell receptor beta chain was captured by sequencing in a study of T cell responses to AZD1222 COVID-19 vaccine (dated by TCRdb to the early 2020s). Regarding the study in general: Because spike-specific TCR depth and breadth did not differ between the two schedules, AZD1222 recipients who got a second dose at roughly 4 weeks were pooled with those who got a second dose at roughly 12 weeks. TCR sequencing covered more than 230 trial participants: 200 to 210 given two doses of AZD1222 and 26 given two doses of MenACWY control vaccine. Trial participants were enrolled into age subgroups of 18-55, 56-69 and 70-plus years, which contained about 160, 30 and 59 TCR-sequenced participants, respectively.

The time point label, as the study defines it: baseline before first vaccination. Samples from vaccinated people were obtained from the UK trials COV001 and COV002, which included a single-blind randomized controlled phase 2/3 trial of AZD1222 (ChAdOx1 nCoV-19) in healthy adults. Trial participant PBMC samples were collected at day 0 and day 28 after the second dose for TCRbeta chain sequencing. Beyond this particular receptor, the publication reports: Because no samples from the day 14 peak response were available, repertoires could be characterized only after the peak T cell response. The 56-69-year group was small, and its depth increase did not reach significance, likely because of low power. Conclusions about previously exposed vaccinees are limited, since just a handful of AZD1222 recipients were seropositive for SARS-CoV-2 at baseline. Nearly half of unique spike-specific TCRs reportedly recognized epitopes outside regions mutated in the B.1.351 and B.1.1.7 variants. Spike-specific TCR breadth and depth rose significantly after two AZD1222 doses compared with day 0 and with MenACWY recipients. Most participants were white British and females outnumbered males, and the authors suggested that clonal diversity may have been underestimated. The vaccine-associated CD4 TCRs covered the entire spike protein, and the dominant responses fell in regions 160-218 and 743-854.

The CDR3 regions of human TCRbeta chains were subjected to immunosequencing. In the source study's methods: Repertoire TCRs were checked for matches against a reference library of SARS-CoV-2-specific TCRs that had been generated using the MIRA antigen-specificity platform. Breadth meant the fraction of unique TCRs that were SARS-CoV-2-associated, whereas depth meant the fraction of total T cells that were SARS-CoV-2-associated. Using the MIRA data, every spike-specific TCR was mapped to the spike region that the TCR reacted to and assigned to either a CD4 or a CD8 class. Log10-transformed breadth and depth values were compared by one-way ANOVA with Sidak's multiple comparisons tests. TCRdb's version of the immuneACCESS table is confined to in-frame rearrangements and falls short of the full clone set. An unresolved V gene accounts for under half of the shortfall where checked; the remainder is of unknown origin. The V and J calls and the clone size are those of that table, but D and trimming were determined from the DNA. Within this sample are over 110,000 clones, with approximately 94% of them counted one time only. The ten largest clones take up 4% to 5.5% of the sample.

The CDR3 contains 15 residues, cysteine and phenylalanine counted. The kept DNA is CDR3 alone, 45 bases in frame from the first base. V is shortened by 5 bases, J by 0 bases, and the region joining them spans 12 bases. Reading the germline V gene gives CDR1 SGHTA and CDR2 FQGNSA. To note about this clone: Its target antigen remains unknown. Qualities for individual bases were not recorded, and no much larger clone is one base off.

This TCR was sampled from an adult in good health. This specimen was peripheral blood, taken on day 0 of AZD1222 vaccination. The chain couples TRBV7-2 to TRBJ2-3, and perhaps TRBD2 as D gene, on 5 matching bases. In nucleotide form, the sequence is TGTGCCAGCAGCCAGCGGTCCCTCAGCACAGATACGCAGTATTTT. The resulting protein is CASSQRSLSTDTQYF.